The 21 T cell receptor beta chains given below trace back to one sample, sequenced in a study of blood T cell repertoires in COVID-19. TCRdb's table, derived via immunoSEQ multiplex PCR, lists solely in-frame clones and lacks some. The table includes 150,000 to 200,000 clones, around three quarters detected once. The sample taken for sequencing was peripheral blood. The receptors derive from a man aged 55 to 70 with active or convalescent COVID-19.

This clone appeared a few times. This chain uses TRBV4-2 with TRBJ1-2; 8 bases line up with TRBD1. Germline loops: CDR1 LGHNA, CDR2 YNFKEQ. Trimming at V came to 1 base and at J to 4 bases, leaving 5 bases not matched to a gene. The CDR3 loop spans 15 amino acids. The CDR3 loop is CASSQGTGYSYGYTF. CDR3 bases: TGTGCCAGCAGCCAAGGGACAGGGTACAGCTATGGCTACACCTTC.

The V call is TRBV18, the J call TRBJ2-2, with 7 bases matching TRBD2. Germline V gives CDR1 KGHSH, CDR2 LQKENI. This CDR3 comprises 15 residues. V lost 2 bases, J lost 4 bases, and 4 bases stayed unmatched. CDR3 bases: TGTGCCAGCTCACCAGGGGGACTACCCACCGGGGAGCTGTTTTTT. Amino acids: CASSPGGLPTGELFF.

This clone was picked up one time. J is TRBJ2-3 and V is TRBV7-2; 12 bases match TRBD1. From germline, CDR1 is SGHTA and CDR2 FQGNSA. The CDR3 spans 13 residues. V shed 3 bases and J 11 bases; nucleotides not matched to a gene: 3. The CDR3 region is CASSLGTGGMQYF. The CDR3 DNA follows: TGTGCCAGCAGCTTGGGGACAGGGGGCATGCAGTATTTT.

The table lists this clone with a few counts. The chain recombines TRBV21-1 with TRBJ2-7; TRBD2 reflects the table's D call only, with no check against the DNA. TRBV21-1 is tagged as a pseudogene. This CDR3 is built from 14 residues. The CDR3, as DNA: TGTGCCAGCAGCAAAGTTGGGAGCTCCTACGAGCAGTACTTC. This codes for CASSKVGSSYEQYF.

The rearrangement links TRBV19 to TRBJ2-7, with D perhaps matching TRBD2 (6 bases). The CDR3 loop spans 15 amino acids. Germline assignment: CDR1 LNHDA and CDR2 SQIVND (reference sequence). V was pared by 6 bases and J by 1 base, with 16 bases between. The CDR3 bases are TGTGCCAGTAGACTCCGGACTACGGGTTCCTACGAGCAGTACTTC. Translation: CASRLRTTGSYEQYF.

The rearrangement links TRBV9 to TRBJ2-2, with D perhaps TRBD2 (6 bases). CDR1 is SGDLS, CDR2 YYNGEE, per germline. The CDR3 totals 16 residues. V was pared by 4 bases and J by 1 base, with 14 bases between. CDR3 sequence reads: CASSTTAGRNTGELFF. Written as DNA, the CDR3 is TGTGCCAGCAGCACAACTGCGGGGCGGAACACCGGGGAGCTGTTTTTT.

The gene calls are TRBV13 and TRBJ2-7; D uncertain. V gave up 2 bases and J gave up 6 bases, with 14 bases separating them. Per germline, CDR1 PRHDT and CDR2 FYEKMQ (reference sequence). The CDR3 loop spans 14 amino acids. Written as DNA, the CDR3 is TGTGCCAGCAGCTTAAAATCGCCAGTTTCCGAGCAGTACTTC. Translating it yields CASSLKSPVSEQYF. Combining the CDR3 with reference TRBV13 and TRBJ2-7 gives the whole variable domain AAGVIQSPRHLIKEKRETATLKCYPIPRHDTVYWYQQGPGQDPQFLISFYEKMQSDKGSIPDRFSAQQFSDYHSELNMSSLELGDSALYFCASSLKSPVSEQYFGPGTRLTVT.

The chain has TRBV28 and TRBJ1-3; 8 nucleotides line up with TRBD1. The CDR3 is 15 residues long. V was clipped by 6 bases and J by 4 bases; unmatched bases: 8. Per germline, CDR1 MDHEN and CDR2 SYDVKM. The chain's CDR3 is CASSNTGGRGNTIYF. Written as DNA, the CDR3 is TGTGCCAGCAGCAACACAGGGGGGCGAGGAAACACCATATATTTT.

The V and J genes are TRBV7-3 and TRBJ2-1, with TRBD2 matching 15 bases. CDR3 size: 17 residues. Trimming took 5 bases from V and 4 from J; bases not matched to a gene: 6. Per germline, CDR1 SGHTA and CDR2 FQGTGA. CDR3 protein: CASSPGLAGGFYNEQFF. In nucleotides, the CDR3 is TGTGCCAGCAGCCCGGGACTAGCGGGAGGTTTTTACAATGAGCAGTTCTTC. Full variable domain (missing parts from reference TRBV7-3 and TRBJ2-1): GAGVSQTPSNKVTEKGKYVELRCDPISGHTALYWYRQSLGQGPEFLIYFQGTGAADDSGLPNDRFFAVRPEGSVSTLKIQRTERGDSAVYLCASSPGLAGGFYNEQFFGPGTRLTVL.

The chain is built from TRBV7-2 and TRBJ1-6, with 8 bases lining up with TRBD1. CDR1 is SGHTA and CDR2 is FQGNSA in the germline V gene. The CDR3 is made up of 15 amino acids. V was pared by 4 bases and J by 5 bases, with 4 bases of the junction left unmatched. The CDR3 DNA is TGTGCCAGCAGCTCAGGGGGCGCGGATAATTCACCCCTCCACTTT. Residues: CASSSGGADNSPLHF.

The chain combines TRBV19 with TRBJ1-2; perhaps TRBD1 as D (5 bases). Germline CDR1 is LNHDA and CDR2 is SQIVND (reference sequence). The V end lost 3 bases, the J end lost 5 bases, and 16 bases lay between the germline ends. CDR3 length: 15 residues. As DNA, the CDR3 is TGTGCCAGTAGTATGGAGAATGGCAGGGTTTATGGCTACACCTTC. Translation gives CASSMENGRVYGYTF.

The V and J genes are TRBV28 and TRBJ1-3, with 7 nucleotides matching TRBD1. The V and J ends lost 2 bases and 8 bases, in that order; junction bases with no gene match: 6. Germline V gene sequence: CDR1 MDHEN, CDR2 SYDVKM. This CDR3 is 14 amino acids long. The chain's CDR3 is CASSLGTAGDTIYF. In DNA, the CDR3 is TGTGCCAGCAGTTTAGGGACAGCCGGGGACACCATATATTTT.

This sequence joins TRBV9 and TRBJ1-1, with TRBD1 identical over 7 bases. With 3 bases clipped from V and 5 bases from J, the junction kept 4 bases outside the gene matches. CDR1 and CDR2 from the germline V gene are SGDLS and YYNGEE. CDR3 size: 13 residues. This chain's CDR3 is CASSETGWTEAFF. The CDR3 DNA follows: TGTGCCAGCAGCGAGACAGGGTGGACTGAAGCTTTCTTT.

The V call is TRBV18, the J call TRBJ2-3; 7 bases are shared with TRBD2. Germline values: CDR1 KGHSH, CDR2 LQKENI. The V segment lost 1 base and the J segment 1 base; nucleotides outside the gene matches: 2. This CDR3 is built from 15 residues. The CDR3 protein is CASSPRGRGTDTQYF. The CDR3 bases are TGTGCCAGCTCACCACGAGGGAGGGGCACAGATACGCAGTATTTT.

The CDR3 sequence: CASSATLAGGQGSYNEQFF. The DNA of the CDR3 is TGTGCCAGCAGCGCCACATTAGCGGGAGGGCAAGGCTCCTACAATGAGCAGTTCTTC. V and J are TRBV9 and TRBJ2-1; 11 bases agree with TRBD2. CDR1 and CDR2 from the germline V gene are SGDLS and YYNGEE. Trimming at V came to 3 bases and at J to 0 bases, leaving 11 bases not matched to a gene. The CDR3 is 19 amino acids.

The rearrangement uses TRBV30 and TRBJ2-7; D perhaps matches TRBD2 (6 bases). This CDR3 has 13 amino acids. Germline values: CDR1 GTSNPN, CDR2 SVGIG (reference sequence). V was clipped by 0 bases and J by 5 bases, with 11 bases between them. The CDR3 nucleotides read TGTGCCTGGAGTGTACGGAGGGGCCACGAGCAGTACTTC. This translates into CAWSVRRGHEQYF.

The CDR3, as DNA: TGTGCCAGTAGTATAGGGCAGGGTTCCTACGAGCAGTACTTC. Translation: CASSIGQGSYEQYF. The chain combines TRBV19 with TRBJ2-7; perhaps TRBD1 as D (5 bases). The CDR3 is 14 residues long. Trimming took off 1 base at V and 1 base at J, with 8 bases between the two ends. From germline, CDR1 is LNHDA and CDR2 SQIVND (reference sequence).

Worth noting for this clone: A junction boundary mismatches the germline segment, possibly from a read error. The chain is built from TRBV18 and TRBJ2-5, with 10 positions matching TRBD2. Germline loops: CDR1 KGHSH, CDR2 LQKENI. The CDR3 runs to 16 residues. The CDR3 nucleotides are TGTGCCAGCACACCAACAGCGGGAGGGAATAGGGAGACCCAGTACTTC. This gives the protein CASTPTAGGNRETQYF.

J is TRBJ2-2 and V is TRBV18; D unresolved. This CDR3 contains 16 residues. Trimming removed 5 bases from V and 2 bases from J, with 15 bases in between. Germline values: CDR1 KGHSH, CDR2 LQKENI. The CDR3 coding sequence is TGTGCCAGCTCAAGAATCCCCTGGCAAAACACCGGGGAGCTGTTTTTT. Translation gives CASSRIPWQNTGELFF.

Comments on this clone: An end of the junction differs from the germline gene, which may be a read error. The J gene is TRBJ2-7, the V gene TRBV6-2 or TRBV6-3; 12 bases align to TRBD2. This CDR3 region has 12 residues. The germline CDR1 and CDR2 sequences are MNHEY and SVGEGT. CDR3 in DNA: TGTGCCAGCAGTGGCCGACTAGCGGGAGAGGACTTC. Its protein product is CASSGRLAGEDF.

V usage is TRBV28 and J usage is TRBJ2-5, with 7 bases aligning to TRBD1. This CDR3 contains 18 residues. Per germline, CDR1 MDHEN and CDR2 SYDVKM. Trimming took 3 bases from V and 3 from J; bases not matched to a gene: 16. The CDR3 sequence: CASSFALPGAGGKETQYF. The CDR3 nucleotides read TGTGCCAGCAGTTTTGCTCTCCCCGGGGCAGGGGGTAAAGAGACCCAGTACTTC.